These 29 T cell receptor beta chains originate from one sample sequenced in a study of OX40 agonist ivuxolimab in advanced cancers. Libraries came from the immunoSEQ multiplex PCR assay. This is the immuneACCESS table as TCRdb keeps it, with only in-frame sequences that have V and J called. A part of the clones is gone; compared with another copy, unresolved V genes explain less than half, and the rest is unexplained. The sample records some 27,000 clones, around 85% of which are singletons. The top ten clonotypes cover roughly 16% of the sample. Here the sequenced sample was CD4+ or CD8+ T cells sorted from blood, taken in a trial of the OX40 agonist ivuxolimab. Source of these receptors: an adult with an advanced solid tumor such as melanoma, head and neck, liver or kidney cancer.

J is TRBJ2-7 and V is TRBV5-5; D is uncertain. Germline lookup yields CDR1 SGHKS and CDR2 YYEKEE (reference sequence). Trimming left V 0 bases short and J 2 bases short, with 9 bases between. This CDR3 region has 14 residues. The CDR3: CASSLGGDTYEQYF. In DNA, the CDR3 is TGTGCCAGCAGCTTGGGTGGAGACACCTACGAGCAGTACTTC. Using reference TRBV5-5 and TRBJ2-7 for the parts outside the CDR3, the full variable domain is DAGVTQSPTHLIKTRGQQVTLRCSPISGHKSVSWYQQVLGQGPQFIFQYYEKEERGRGNFPDRFSARQFPNYSSELNVNALLLGDSALYLCASSLGGDTYEQYFGPGTRLTVT.

The J gene is TRBJ2-1, the V gene TRBV11-3; 7 nucleotides agree with TRBD1. This CDR3 is 14 amino acids long. The J segment lost 7 bases and the V segment lost 3 bases, leaving 6 bases of the junction unmatched. In germline, CDR1 is SGHNT, CDR2 YENEEA. CDR3 nucleotides: TGTGCCAGCAGCTTCGGGACAGACATGAATGAGCAGTTCTTC. As protein: CASSFGTDMNEQFF.

CDR3 loop: CSVEGRVSGSRADTQYF. CDR3 nucleotides: TGCAGCGTTGAGGGTAGGGTTAGCGGGAGTAGGGCAGATACGCAGTATTTT. The rearrangement joins TRBV29-1 to TRBJ2-3, with 9 bases that match TRBD2. CDR3 length: 17 residues. V gave up 3 bases and J gave up 4 bases; unmatched junction bases: 14. Germline CDR1 reads SQVTM; CDR2 reads ANQGSEA.

This chain joins TRBV5-4 and TRBJ2-5; no clear D. The germline gives CDR1 SGHNT, CDR2 YYREEE (reference sequence). Trimming cost V 2 bases and J 4 bases, with 6 bases left between them. The CDR3 covers 12 residues. The CDR3, as DNA: TGTGCCAGCAGCTTCCAGGTAGAGACCCAGTACTTC. Protein product: CASSFQVETQYF.

The V and J genes are TRBV2 and TRBJ1-5, with a possible D match to TRBD1 (6 bases). The V gene's germline CDR1 is SNHLY and CDR2 FYNNEI. V was cut by 7 bases and J by 6 bases, with 13 bases left in between. The CDR3 covers 13 residues. Written as DNA, the CDR3 is TGTGCCAGCAAAGGTAGGGGGTCTCAGCCCCAGCATTTT. Protein: CASKGRGSQPQHF.

The rearrangement links TRBV9 to TRBJ2-2; D ambiguous. From germline, CDR1 is SGDLS and CDR2 YYNGEE. CDR3 length: 16 amino acids. The V end was cut by 3 bases, the J end by 4 bases, with 16 bases between. For the CDR3, the DNA is TGTGCCAGCAGCGGTCCCCGAGCGCCTTCCACCGGGGAGCTGTTTTTT. The encoded protein is CASSGPRAPSTGELFF.

A few counts support this clone. The chain combines TRBV7-6 with TRBJ2-1; 10 nucleotides line up with TRBD2. The CDR3 is 18 residues long. Germline V gene lookup returns CDR1 SGHVS and CDR2 FNYEAQ. With V trimmed by 6 bases and J by 6 bases, 17 bases remained unmatched. The CDR3 DNA follows: TGTGCCAGCAGGCCCGGGACTAGCGACTATTTAAGGATCAATGAGCAGTTCTTC. Protein: CASRPGTSDYLRINEQFF.

The CDR3: CASSYSLAYEQYF. As DNA, the CDR3 is TGTGCCAGCAGTTACTCTCTAGCCTACGAGCAGTACTTC. The rearrangement uses TRBV6-6 and TRBJ2-7; D not certain. The V end lost 0 bases, the J end lost 2 bases, and 5 bases lay between the germline ends. Germline V lookup: CDR1 MNHNY, CDR2 SVGAGI (reference sequence). This CDR3 is built from 13 residues.

This clone was counted a few times. This chain joins TRBV15 and TRBJ1-2, with D tentatively TRBD1 (5 bases). The V end lost 3 bases, the J end lost 5 bases, and 13 bases lay between the germline ends. Germline lookup yields CDR1 LNHNV and CDR2 YYDKDF (reference sequence). The CDR3 totals 14 residues. The CDR3 protein is CATSSRDGLYGYTF. CDR3 nucleotide sequence: TGTGCCACCAGCAGCCGGGACGGACTTTATGGCTACACCTTC.

V is TRBV10-3 and J is TRBJ2-7; 10 positions agree with TRBD2. Unmatched junction bases numbered 1, after V lost 5 bases and J lost 0 bases. CDR3 size: 14 residues. The germline gives CDR1 ENHRY, CDR2 SYGVKD. CDR3 protein: CAISSSGSSYEQYF. As DNA, the CDR3 is TGTGCCATCAGTTCTAGCGGGAGCTCCTACGAGCAGTACTTC.

The gene calls are TRBV9 and TRBJ2-2; D possibly uses TRBD1 or TRBD2 (5 bases each). This CDR3 has 15 residues. Germline CDR1 reads SGDLS; CDR2 reads YYNGEE. V dropped 4 bases and J dropped 10 bases, with 20 bases sitting between them. The CDR3 spells CASSKRPGTPKELFF. In DNA, the CDR3 is TGTGCCAGCAGCAAACGCCCCGGGACCCCTAAGGAGCTGTTTTTT.

Notes on this clone: Other DNA sequences in this specimen translate into the identical CDR3. V and J are TRBV6-5 and TRBJ1-5, with 10 bases aligning to TRBD1. J gave up 3 bases and V 2 bases, and 4 bases lay outside the gene matches. Germline V CDR1 and CDR2: MNHEY, SVGAGI. CDR3 size: 16 residues. CDR3 bases: TGTGCCAGCAGTTACCGGGACAGGGGTTTCAATCAGCCCCAGCATTTT. Translated: CASSYRDRGFNQPQHF.

The chain couples TRBV11-2 to TRBJ2-3; D is unclear. From germline, CDR1 is SGHAT and CDR2 FQNNGV. The CDR3 length is 13 residues. Trimming shortened V by 2 bases and J by 5 bases, and 8 bases separated the two germline ends. The CDR3 bases are TGTGCCAGCAGCTTAAGTAGGGTAGATACGCAGTATTTT. Translation gives CASSLSRVDTQYF.

The V call is TRBV4-2, the J call TRBJ1-2; a weak D match, TRBD1 (5 bases). The germline V gene encodes CDR1 LGHNA and CDR2 YNFKEQ. This CDR3 is 15 amino acids long. Trimming left V 7 bases short and J 0 bases short, with 15 bases between. The CDR3 is CASTLRVRSNYGYTF. For the CDR3, the DNA is TGTGCCAGCACCCTCAGGGTCAGATCTAACTATGGCTACACCTTC.

The chain combines TRBV4-1 with TRBJ2-3; D gene ambiguous. This CDR3 is 15 amino acids long. The germline V gene has CDR1 MGHRA and CDR2 YSYEKL. V shed 0 bases and J shed 6 bases, with 13 bases lying between them. This CDR3 is CASSQDSNARDTQYF. CDR3 DNA sequence: TGCGCCAGCAGCCAAGATAGTAATGCTCGGGATACGCAGTATTTT.

The V gene is TRBV13, the J gene TRBJ1-1, with D unresolved. Germline lookup yields CDR1 PRHDT and CDR2 FYEKMQ (reference sequence). With 7 bases removed from V and 4 bases from J, the gap between germline ends came to 16 bases. CDR3 length equals 14 residues. CDR3 amino acids: CASTTRDVGTEAFF. CDR3 coding DNA: TGTGCCAGCACAACCCGGGATGTAGGCACTGAAGCTTTCTTT.

DNA of the CDR3: TGTGCCAGCAGCCCCCGCGGGAGGGTGGGTCAGCCCCAGCATTTT. Translating it yields CASSPRGRVGQPQHF. The chain is built from TRBV28 and TRBJ1-5; D is unclear. Trimming cost V 6 bases and J 6 bases, with 18 bases left between them. There are 15 residues in the CDR3. The V gene's germline CDR1 is MDHEN and CDR2 SYDVKM.

This clone was seen more than once but under ten times. The chain joins TRBV11-2 to TRBJ1-4; D is uncertain. Per germline, CDR1 SGHAT and CDR2 FQNNGV. The germline V and J ends were trimmed by 1 base and 8 bases, with 14 bases remaining between them. The CDR3 contains 15 residues. CDR3 nucleotide sequence: TGTGCCAGCAGCTTAGTCGGACTAGTCGGGGAAAAACTGTTTTTT. Its translation is CASSLVGLVGEKLFF. The variable domain in full, completed from reference TRBV11-2 and TRBJ1-4, reads EAGVAQSPRYKIIEKRQSVAFWCNPISGHATLYWYQQILGQGPKLLIQFQNNGVVDDSQLPKDRFSAERLKGVDSTLKIQPAKLEDSAVYLCASSLVGLVGEKLFFGSGTQLSVL.

The gene calls are TRBV6-1 and TRBJ2-1; D tentatively fits TRBD1 or TRBD2 (6 bases each). Germline V gene lookup returns CDR1 MNHNS and CDR2 SASEGT. V gave up 6 bases and J gave up 8 bases, with 11 bases separating them. The CDR3 has 12 residues. CDR3 in DNA: TGTGCCAGCAGGGACGGGGGCTATGAGCAGTTCTTC. As protein: CASRDGGYEQFF.

The V call is TRBV7-6, the J call TRBJ1-1; 7 positions match TRBD1. The CDR3 contains 15 residues. Germline CDR1 reads SGHVS; CDR2 reads FNYEAQ. V lost 5 bases to trimming and J lost 1 base; unmatched junction nucleotides: 7. The CDR3 spells CASSLSDRENTEAFF. CDR3 sequence (DNA): TGTGCCAGCAGCCTTTCTGACAGGGAGAACACTGAAGCTTTCTTT. Full variable domain (rest looked up from reference TRBV7-6 and TRBJ1-1): GAGVSQSPRYKVTKRGQDVALRCDPISGHVSLYWYRQALGQGPEFLTYFNYEAQQDKSGLPNDRFSAERPEGSISTLTIQRTEQRDSAMYRCASSLSDRENTEAFFGQGTRLTVV.

V and J are TRBV28 and TRBJ2-4; tentatively, D is TRBD2 (5 bases). V was cut by 10 bases and J by 6 bases, with 10 bases left in between. The CDR3 runs to 11 residues. Germline CDR1 and CDR2: MDHEN and SYDVKM. CDR3 DNA: TGTGCCACGGGAATGGGAAACATTCAGTACTTC. Translation gives CATGMGNIQYF.

The chain employs TRBV11-2 and TRBJ1-4; 7 bases map to TRBD1. The CDR3 is 17 residues long. Trimming cost V 7 bases and J 2 bases; bases outside gene matches: 13. Germline V gives CDR1 SGHAT, CDR2 FQNNGV. As DNA, the CDR3 is TGTGCCAGCACCGAGACGTACAGGGGAGGGACTAATGAAAAACTGTTTTTT. It is translated as CASTETYRGGTNEKLFF.

This clone was counted a few times. The chain links TRBV29-1 to TRBJ1-1; D unresolved. Looked up from germline, CDR1 is SQVTM and CDR2 is ANQGSEA. V lost 3 bases, J lost 4 bases, and 15 bases lay in between. This CDR3 has 14 residues. The CDR3 reads CSVDSRGEITEAFF. The CDR3 coding sequence is TGCAGCGTTGACAGCCGCGGAGAGATCACTGAAGCTTTCTTT.

The rearrangement joins TRBV27 to TRBJ2-7, with no clear D. Germline values: CDR1 MNHEY, CDR2 SMNVEV (reference sequence). The CDR3 consists of 13 residues. V gave up 0 bases and J gave up 3 bases, with 6 bases separating them. The CDR3 sequence: CASSLSWGYEQYF. The CDR3 coding sequence is TGTGCCAGCAGTTTATCGTGGGGCTACGAGCAGTACTTC.

This clone was seen a handful of times. The CDR3 DNA follows: TGCAGCGGGGGACGGGCGAACACTGAAGCTTTCTTT. It translates to CSGGRANTEAFF. The chain recombines TRBV29-1 with TRBJ1-1, with D perhaps matching TRBD1 (5 bases). Germline V gene data show CDR1 as SQVTM and CDR2 as ANQGSEA. The germline V and J ends were trimmed by 7 bases and 1 base, with 10 bases remaining between them. This CDR3 is 12 amino acids long.

This clone was counted a few times. The chain recombines TRBV6-9 with TRBJ2-2; D is possibly TRBD1 (6 bases). The CDR3 sequence is 13 residues long. Germline assignment: CDR1 MNHGY and CDR2 SVAAGI. Trimming shortened V by 7 bases and J by 6 bases, and 12 bases separated the two germline ends. The CDR3 loop is CASTPPGAGELFF. The CDR3 DNA sequence: TGTGCCAGCACCCCTCCAGGGGCCGGGGAGCTGTTTTTT.

The gene calls are TRBV11-2 and TRBJ1-3; perhaps TRBD1 as D (5 bases). This CDR3 spans 15 amino acids. Trimming pared 4 bases from V and 0 bases from J, leaving 10 bases between. Germline V gene sequence: CDR1 SGHAT, CDR2 FQNNGV. The CDR3 DNA reads as TGTGCCAGCAGCTGGGGGGTGAGCTCTGGAAACACCATATATTTT. Translation gives CASSWGVSSGNTIYF.

This chain links TRBV29-1 with TRBJ2-4; D ambiguous. Germline V gives CDR1 SQVTM, CDR2 ANQGSEA. The CDR3 is 11 residues long. V was clipped by 6 bases and J by 3 bases, with 6 bases between them. CDR3 loop: CSVQDKNIQYF. The CDR3 bases are TGCAGCGTGCAGGACAAAAACATTCAGTACTTC.

V is TRBV9 and J is TRBJ2-1; no clear D. CDR3 size: 14 residues. Germline loops: CDR1 SGDLS, CDR2 YYNGEE. V was trimmed by 4 bases and J by 4 bases, leaving 12 bases between them. The CDR3 sequence is CASSLTSMYNEQFF. The CDR3, as DNA: TGTGCCAGCAGCTTGACTTCGATGTACAATGAGCAGTTCTTC.